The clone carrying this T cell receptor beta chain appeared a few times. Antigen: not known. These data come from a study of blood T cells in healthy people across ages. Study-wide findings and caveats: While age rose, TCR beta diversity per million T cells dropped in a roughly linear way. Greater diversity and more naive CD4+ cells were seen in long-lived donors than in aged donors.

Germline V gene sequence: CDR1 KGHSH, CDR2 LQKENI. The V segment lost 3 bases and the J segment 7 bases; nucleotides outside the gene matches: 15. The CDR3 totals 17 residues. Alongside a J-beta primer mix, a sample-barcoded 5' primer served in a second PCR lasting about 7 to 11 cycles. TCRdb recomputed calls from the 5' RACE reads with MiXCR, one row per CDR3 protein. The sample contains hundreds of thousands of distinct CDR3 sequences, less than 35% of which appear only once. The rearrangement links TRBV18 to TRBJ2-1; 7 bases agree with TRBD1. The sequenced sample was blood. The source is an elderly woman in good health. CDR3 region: CASSPLPGRGYGNEQFF. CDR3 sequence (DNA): TGTGCCAGCTCACCGCTCCCCGGCAGGGGGTATGGGAATGAGCAGTTCTTC.